This is a list of T cell receptor beta chains from one sample in a study of beta chain features in type 1 diabetes. TCRdb's copy holds only in-frame clones and misses some; the assay was immunoSEQ multiplex PCR. The repertoire has 970,000 or so clones, roughly a sixth of them found once; the top ten carry around 0.02%. The sequenced sample consisted of naive CD4+ T cells from blood. The receptors shown here come from a woman under 30 in good health. CDR3s include the opening cysteine and the closing phenylalanine or tryptophan. The order of the fields is J gene, D gene, clone size, V gene, CDR3 length, CDR3 DNA, CDR3 protein. A D gene is named only where the DNA matches it firmly. Only part of the rows carry a size: once, few, many, or a class if the clone is expanded.

TRBJ1-2 | NA | NA | TRBV6-5 | 13 | TGTGCCAGCAGTTACTCGGAGGGCTATGGCTACACCTTC | CASSYSEGYGYTF
TRBJ2-2 | NA | NA | TRBV7-3 | 13 | TGTGCCAGCAGCTTAAGCCCCACCGGGGAGCTGTTTTTT | CASSLSPTGELFF
TRBJ1-5 | TRBD1 | NA | TRBV2 | 14 | TGTGCCAGCAGGATGGACAGGGGACGGCAGCCCCAGCATTTT | CASRMDRGRQPQHF
TRBJ1-4 | NA | NA | TRBV5-6 | 15 | TGTGCCAGCAGCTTAGGAGGATGGCTCAATGAAAAACTGTTTTTT | CASSLGGWLNEKLFF
TRBJ2-1 | NA | NA | TRBV28 | 11 | TGTGCCAGCAGTTTAACCCGTGAGCAGTTCTTC | CASSLTREQFF
TRBJ1-1 | NA | few | TRBV2 | 14 | TGTGCCAGCAGGGGAGAAAACCAGGGGCGTGAAGCTTTCTTT | CASRGENQGREAFF
TRBJ1-3 | NA | few | TRBV10-3 | 14 | TGTGCCATCAGGTCAGATTTCTCTGGAAACACCATATATTTT | CAIRSDFSGNTIYF
TRBJ1-1 | NA | few | TRBV10-3 | 13 | TGTGCCATCAGCGCACAGGGAAACACTGAAGCTTTCTTT | CAISAQGNTEAFF
TRBJ2-7 | NA | NA | TRBV5-8 | 12 | TGTGCCAGCAGCCGACCGTATTACGAGCAGTACTTC | CASSRPYYEQYF
TRBJ1-1 | NA | NA | TRBV7-9 | 13 | TGTGCCAGCAGAATGGACAGTAACACTGAAGCTTTCTTT | CASRMDSNTEAFF
TRBJ2-7 | NA | few | TRBV7-2 | 15 | TGTGCCAGCAGCTCCTCGTTAGGGGGAGGGTACGAGCAGTACTTC | CASSSSLGGGYEQYF
TRBJ1-5 | NA | NA | TRBV21-1 | 20 | TGTGCCAGCAGCCCCCGCCTTTCGATTTCGGACAGGGATAGCAATCAGCCCCAGCATTTT | CASSPRLSISDRDSNQPQHF
TRBJ1-5 | TRBD1 | few | TRBV7-9 | 16 | TGTGCCAGCAGCTTGGTCCCGGACAGGGTTGGTCAGCCCCAGCATTTT | CASSLVPDRVGQPQHF
TRBJ1-1 | NA | NA | TRBV7-2 | 15 | TGTGCCAGCAGCAAAACCGGGGCCGTGAACACTGAAGCTTTCTTT | CASSKTGAVNTEAFF
TRBJ1-2 | NA | NA | TRBV19 | 11 | TGTGCCAGCAAGGGGTTTTGGGGCTACACCTTC | CASKGFWGYTF
TRBJ2-7 | NA | NA | TRBV11-2 | 14 | TGTGCCAGCAGCAGTATAAGGGCCTCCTACGAGCAGTACTTC | CASSSIRASYEQYF
TRBJ2-7 | TRBD2 | NA | TRBV7-9 | 17 | TGTGCCAGCAGCTCCTCAGTAACCGGGACTAGCACCTACGAGCAGTACTTC | CASSSSVTGTSTYEQYF
TRBJ2-1 | NA | NA | TRBV27 | 14 | TGTGCCAGCAGTTTATCCGAACCTTACAATGAGCAGTTCTTC | CASSLSEPYNEQFF
TRBJ2-1 | NA | NA | TRBV6-4 | 18 | TGTGCCAGCAGTGAAGGGGAGATCAGAGCGGGCTCCTACAATGAGCAGTTCTTC | CASSEGEIRAGSYNEQFF
TRBJ1-1 | NA | few | TRBV7-2 | 13 | TGTGCCAGCAGCTCACAGAAGAACACTGAAGCTTTCTTT | CASSSQKNTEAFF
TRBJ2-1 | TRBD2 | few | TRBV6-6 | 16 | TGTGCCAGCAGTTACTCGAGCGGGAGGGCGACGACTGAGCAGTTCTTC | CASSYSSGRATTEQFF
TRBJ2-7 | TRBD1 | few | TRBV10-1 | 14 | TGCGCCAGCAGTGAGTCGGACAGGGCCTACGAGCAGTACTTC | CASSESDRAYEQYF
TRBJ2-5 | TRBD2 | few | TRBV28 | 16 | TGTGCCAGCAGTTCGGGCGGTAGCGGGGCCACTCAGACCCAGTACTTC | CASSSGGSGATQTQYF
TRBJ2-3 | NA | few | TRBV9 | 14 | TGTGCCAGCAGCGTAGTCTCGAGCACAGATACGCAGTATTTT | CASSVVSSTDTQYF
TRBJ2-1 | TRBD2 | few | TRBV6-5 | 15 | TGTGCCAGCAGCTCGAGCGGGAGCTCCTACAATGAGCAGTTCTTC | CASSSSGSSYNEQFF
TRBJ2-1 | NA | few | TRBV7-2 | 11 | TGTGCCAGCAGCTTAGGAAGGGAGCAGTTCTTC | CASSLGREQFF
TRBJ2-7 | TRBD2 | NA | TRBV5-4 | 12 | TGTGCCAGCAGCGCGGGGGGTCTCGAGCAGTACTTC | CASSAGGLEQYF
TRBJ2-7 | NA | NA | TRBV20-1 | 10 | TGCAGTGCTAGAGAAGGGAAGGAGTACTTC | CSAREGKEYF
TRBJ2-7 | TRBD1 | NA | TRBV5-5 | 15 | TGTGCCAGCAGCCCCAAGACAGGGCCGACCTACGAGCAGTACTTC | CASSPKTGPTYEQYF
TRBJ2-3 | NA | few | TRBV15 | 13 | TGTGCCACCAGCAGAGATCTTGCAGATACGCAGTATTTT | CATSRDLADTQYF
TRBJ2-1 | TRBD2 | NA | TRBV2 | 14 | TGTGCCAGCAGTATGTTGGTAGCGGGGACTGAGCAGTTCTTC | CASSMLVAGTEQFF
TRBJ2-3 | NA | few | TRBV4-2 | 16 | TGTGCCAGCAGCCAATTAGAAGCTATCGGCACAGATACGCAGTATTTT | CASSQLEAIGTDTQYF
TRBJ2-3 | TRBD2 | NA | TRBV4-3 | 19 | TGCGCCAGCAGCCTACGGCGGGGGACTAGCGGAGGGAAGTCGTTTGCGCAGTATTTT | CASSLRRGTSGGKSFAQYF
TRBJ2-7 | NA | NA | TRBV27 | 13 | TGTGCCAGCAGTCCGACAATCTCCTACGAGCAGTACTTC | CASSPTISYEQYF
TRBJ2-7 | TRBD2 | few | TRBV6-1 | 15 | TGTGCCAGCACCCAGGGTGTAGCGGGAGCTGACGAGCAGTACTTC | CASTQGVAGADEQYF
TRBJ2-5 | NA | few | TRBV14 | 16 | TGTGCCAGCAGCCAAGATCGGTTCAGCGAACGAGAGACCCAGTACTTC | CASSQDRFSERETQYF
TRBJ2-5 | NA | few | TRBV7-9 | 14 | TGTGCCAGCAGCTTAGGAACAGGGCGAGAGACCCAGTACTTC | CASSLGTGRETQYF